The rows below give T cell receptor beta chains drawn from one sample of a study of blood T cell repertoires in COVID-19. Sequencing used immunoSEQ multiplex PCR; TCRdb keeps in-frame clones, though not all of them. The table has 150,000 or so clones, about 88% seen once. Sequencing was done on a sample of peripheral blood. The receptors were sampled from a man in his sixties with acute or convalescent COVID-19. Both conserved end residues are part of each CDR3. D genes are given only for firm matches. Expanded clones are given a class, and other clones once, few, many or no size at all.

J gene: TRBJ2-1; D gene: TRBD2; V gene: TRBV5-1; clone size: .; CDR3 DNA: TGCGCCAGCAGCTTGGGAGGGAGGGATGAGCAGTTCTTC; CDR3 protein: CASSLGGRDEQFF
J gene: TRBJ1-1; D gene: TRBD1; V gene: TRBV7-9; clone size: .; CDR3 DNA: TGTGCCAGCAGCGTAGAACAGGGGGCGGCGGAAGCTTTCTTT; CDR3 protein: CASSVEQGAAEAFF
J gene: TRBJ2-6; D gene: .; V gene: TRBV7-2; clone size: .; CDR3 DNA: TGTGCCAGCAGTCCTCCTTTGGGGGCGCCTGGGGCCAACGTCCTGACTTTC; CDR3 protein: CASSPPLGAPGANVLTF
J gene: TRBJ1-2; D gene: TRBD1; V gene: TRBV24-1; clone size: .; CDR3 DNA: TGTGCCACCAGAAGACAGGGTGGAAGCTACACCTTC; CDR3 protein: CATRRQGGSYTF
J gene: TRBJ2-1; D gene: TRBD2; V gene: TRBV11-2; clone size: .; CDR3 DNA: TGTGCCAGCAGCCGGCGGCAGGGACTAGCCTACAATGAGCAGTTCTTC; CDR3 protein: CASSRRQGLAYNEQFF
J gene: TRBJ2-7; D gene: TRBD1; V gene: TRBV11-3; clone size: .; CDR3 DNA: TGTGCCAGCAGCTTAGCTGGGACAGGTTTTTCCTACGAGCAGTACTTC; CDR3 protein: CASSLAGTGFSYEQYF
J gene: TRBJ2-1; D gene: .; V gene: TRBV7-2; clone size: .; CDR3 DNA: TGTGCCAGCAGCTTCGATAGCTCCTTTAGGAATGAGCAGTTCTTC; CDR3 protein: CASSFDSSFRNEQFF
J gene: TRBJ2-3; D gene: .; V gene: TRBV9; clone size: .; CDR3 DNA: TGTGCCAGCAGCGTAGGTCAGGGTACAGATACGCAGTATTTT; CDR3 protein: CASSVGQGTDTQYF
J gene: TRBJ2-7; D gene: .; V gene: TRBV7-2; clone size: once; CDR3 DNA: TGTGCCAGCAGCTCGGGACTCAGATACCCCTACGAGCAGTACTTC; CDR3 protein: CASSSGLRYPYEQYF
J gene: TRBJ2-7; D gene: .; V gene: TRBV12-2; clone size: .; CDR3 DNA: TGTGCAAGTCGCTTAGTTGGGGGAAATGGGGACAGGGATTTCGAGCAGTACTTC; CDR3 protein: CASRLVGGNGDRDFEQYF
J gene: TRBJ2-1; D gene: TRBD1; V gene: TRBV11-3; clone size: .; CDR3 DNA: TGTGCCAGCAGCTTAGATCTGACAGGGAATAGATCCTACAATGAGCAGTTCTTC; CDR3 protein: CASSLDLTGNRSYNEQFF
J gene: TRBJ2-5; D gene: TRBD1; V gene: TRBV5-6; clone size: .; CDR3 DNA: TGTGCCAGCAGCGTGCCGACAGGGTTTGAGGAGACCCAGTACTTC; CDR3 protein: CASSVPTGFEETQYF
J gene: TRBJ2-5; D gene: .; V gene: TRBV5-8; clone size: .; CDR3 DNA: TGTGCCAGCAGCCCACGCGACAGGCGAAAAGAGACCCAGTACTTC; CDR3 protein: CASSPRDRRKETQYF
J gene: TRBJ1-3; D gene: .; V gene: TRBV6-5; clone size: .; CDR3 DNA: TGTGCCAGCAGTCGGAATCCCGGCGGGGGAGGAACCATATATTTT; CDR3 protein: CASSRNPGGGGTIYF
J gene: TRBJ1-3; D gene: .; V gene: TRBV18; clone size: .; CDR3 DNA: TGTGCCAGCTCACCACCCGGCGGGGCAGGGTCTGGAAACACCATATATTTT; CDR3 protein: CASSPPGGAGSGNTIYF
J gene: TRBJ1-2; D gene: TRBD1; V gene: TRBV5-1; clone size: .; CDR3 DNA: TGCGCCAGCAGCTTGACAGGGGTAGCCTATGGCTACACCTTC; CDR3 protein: CASSLTGVAYGYTF
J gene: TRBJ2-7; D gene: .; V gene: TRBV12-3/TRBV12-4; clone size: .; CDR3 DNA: TGTGCCAGCAGTTTAGCGATCGGCTACGAGCAGTACTTC; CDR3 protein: CASSLAIGYEQYF
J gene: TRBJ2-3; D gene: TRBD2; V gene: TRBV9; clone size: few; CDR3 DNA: TGTGCCAGCAGCACCCGACTAGCGGATACGCAGTATTTT; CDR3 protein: CASSTRLADTQYF
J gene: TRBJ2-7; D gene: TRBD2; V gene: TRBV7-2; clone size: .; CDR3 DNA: TGTGCCAGCAGCCCCTCCGGGACTACCTACGAGCAGTACTTC; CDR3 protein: CASSPSGTTYEQYF
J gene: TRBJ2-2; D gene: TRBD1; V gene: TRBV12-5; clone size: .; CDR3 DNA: TGTGCTAGTGGTTTTGGACAGGCCAACACCGGGGAGCTGTTTTTT; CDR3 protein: CASGFGQANTGELFF
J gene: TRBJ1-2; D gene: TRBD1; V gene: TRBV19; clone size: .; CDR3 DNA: TGTGCCAGTAGTATTGGGACAGGGGATGGCTACACCTTC; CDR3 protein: CASSIGTGDGYTF
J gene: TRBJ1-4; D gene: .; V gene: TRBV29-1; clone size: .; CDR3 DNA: TGCAGCGTCCCTGAGAATGAAAAACTGTTTTTT; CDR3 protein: CSVPENEKLFF
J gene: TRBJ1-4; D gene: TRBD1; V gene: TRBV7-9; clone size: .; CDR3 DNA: TGTGCCAGCAGCCCGGGACAGGGGCTTAATGAAAAACTGTTTTTT; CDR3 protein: CASSPGQGLNEKLFF
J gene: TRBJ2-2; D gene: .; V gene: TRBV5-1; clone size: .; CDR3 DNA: TGCGCCAGCAGCTTGGGTAGCTACGACACCGGGGAGCTGTTTTTT; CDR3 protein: CASSLGSYDTGELFF
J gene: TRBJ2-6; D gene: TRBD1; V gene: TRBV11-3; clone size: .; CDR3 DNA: TGTGCCAGCAGCGCGGACAGGGAGGACTCTGGGGCCAACGTCCTGACTTTC; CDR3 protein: CASSADREDSGANVLTF
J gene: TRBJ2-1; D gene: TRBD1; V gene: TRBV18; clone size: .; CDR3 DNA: TGTGCCAGCTCACAACAGGGGAATGAGCAGTTCTTC; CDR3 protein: CASSQQGNEQFF
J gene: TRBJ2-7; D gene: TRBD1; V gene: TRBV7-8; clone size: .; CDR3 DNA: TGTGCCAGCAGTACGGACAGGAGCTCCTACGAGCAGTACTTC; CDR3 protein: CASSTDRSSYEQYF
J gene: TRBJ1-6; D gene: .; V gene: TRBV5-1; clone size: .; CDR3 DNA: TGCGCCAGCAGTCAAACCTCAGGGTTGGATTCACCCCTCCACTTT; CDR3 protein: CASSQTSGLDSPLHF
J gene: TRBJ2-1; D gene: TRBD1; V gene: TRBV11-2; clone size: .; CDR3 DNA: TGTGCCAGCAGCCCCTACGGGACAGGGAATGAGCAGTTCTTC; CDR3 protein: CASSPYGTGNEQFF
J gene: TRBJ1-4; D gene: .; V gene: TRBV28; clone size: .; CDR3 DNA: TGTGCCAGCAGTCCGTCGACTAATGAAAAACTGTTTTTT; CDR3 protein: CASSPSTNEKLFF
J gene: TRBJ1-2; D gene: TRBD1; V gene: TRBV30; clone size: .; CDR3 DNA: TGTGCCTGGTTCCGGACAGGGAGTAACTATGGCTACACCTTC; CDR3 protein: CAWFRTGSNYGYTF
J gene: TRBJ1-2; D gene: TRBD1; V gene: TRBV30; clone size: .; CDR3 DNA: TGTGCCTGGAGTCCCGACAGGGCCTATGGCTACACCTTC; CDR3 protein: CAWSPDRAYGYTF
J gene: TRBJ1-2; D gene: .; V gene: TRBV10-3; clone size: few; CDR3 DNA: TGTGCCATCAGTGACCCCCTGGGGGGGGATGGCTACACCTTC; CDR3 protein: CAISDPLGGDGYTF
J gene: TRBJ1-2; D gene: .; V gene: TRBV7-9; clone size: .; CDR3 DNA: TGTGCCAGCAGCCAAGGGGCTACTAACTATGGCTACACCTTC; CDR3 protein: CASSQGATNYGYTF
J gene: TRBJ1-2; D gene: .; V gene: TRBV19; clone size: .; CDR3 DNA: TGTGCCAGTAGTGGGATTACAGGGCGTCTCTACTATGGCTACACCTTC; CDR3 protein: CASSGITGRLYYGYTF
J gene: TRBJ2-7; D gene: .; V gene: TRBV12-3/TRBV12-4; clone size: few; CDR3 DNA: TGTGCCAGCAGTTTAGTTCGGAGGGACGAGCAGTACTTC; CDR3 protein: CASSLVRRDEQYF
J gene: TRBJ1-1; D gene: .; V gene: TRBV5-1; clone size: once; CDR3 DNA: TGCGCCAGCAGCTTATCGACAGGACCTAACACTGAAGCTTTCTTT; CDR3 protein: CASSLSTGPNTEAFF
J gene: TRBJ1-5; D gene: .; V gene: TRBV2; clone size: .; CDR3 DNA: TGTGCCAGCGGCCGGGATGCCTATAGCAATCAGCCCCAGCATTTT; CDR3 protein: CASGRDAYSNQPQHF
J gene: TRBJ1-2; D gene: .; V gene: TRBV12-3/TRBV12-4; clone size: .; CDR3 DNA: TGTGCCAGTTTCGACACGGGCTACACCTTC; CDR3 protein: CASFDTGYTF
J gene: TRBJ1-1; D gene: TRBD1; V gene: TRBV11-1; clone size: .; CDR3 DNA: TGTGCCAGCAGCTTAGACAGGGGAGGTGAAGCTTTCTTT; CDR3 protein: CASSLDRGGEAFF
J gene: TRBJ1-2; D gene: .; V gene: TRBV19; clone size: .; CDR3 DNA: TGTGCCAGTAGTATGAAATCCGGGGTGCTAAACTATGGCTACACCTTC; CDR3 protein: CASSMKSGVLNYGYTF
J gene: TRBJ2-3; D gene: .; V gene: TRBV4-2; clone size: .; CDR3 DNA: TGTGCCAGCAGCCAAGAGGGGGCAGGGGAGAGAGTTTGGCCCACAGATACGCAGTATTTT; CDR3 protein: CASSQEGAGERVWPTDTQYF
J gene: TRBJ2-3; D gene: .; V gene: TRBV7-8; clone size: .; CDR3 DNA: TGTGCCAGCAGCCATAGGAGGAGTACGCAGTATTTT; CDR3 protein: CASSHRRSTQYF
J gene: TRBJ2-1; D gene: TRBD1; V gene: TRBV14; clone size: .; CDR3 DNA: TGTGCCAGCAGCCGAAACACAGGGGTCCTTTCCTACAATGAGCAGTTCTTC; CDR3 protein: CASSRNTGVLSYNEQFF
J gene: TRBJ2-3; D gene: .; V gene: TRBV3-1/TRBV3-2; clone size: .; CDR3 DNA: TGTGCCAGCAGCCCTAGGCTCACCCGAGATACGCAGTATTTT; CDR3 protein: CASSPRLTRDTQYF